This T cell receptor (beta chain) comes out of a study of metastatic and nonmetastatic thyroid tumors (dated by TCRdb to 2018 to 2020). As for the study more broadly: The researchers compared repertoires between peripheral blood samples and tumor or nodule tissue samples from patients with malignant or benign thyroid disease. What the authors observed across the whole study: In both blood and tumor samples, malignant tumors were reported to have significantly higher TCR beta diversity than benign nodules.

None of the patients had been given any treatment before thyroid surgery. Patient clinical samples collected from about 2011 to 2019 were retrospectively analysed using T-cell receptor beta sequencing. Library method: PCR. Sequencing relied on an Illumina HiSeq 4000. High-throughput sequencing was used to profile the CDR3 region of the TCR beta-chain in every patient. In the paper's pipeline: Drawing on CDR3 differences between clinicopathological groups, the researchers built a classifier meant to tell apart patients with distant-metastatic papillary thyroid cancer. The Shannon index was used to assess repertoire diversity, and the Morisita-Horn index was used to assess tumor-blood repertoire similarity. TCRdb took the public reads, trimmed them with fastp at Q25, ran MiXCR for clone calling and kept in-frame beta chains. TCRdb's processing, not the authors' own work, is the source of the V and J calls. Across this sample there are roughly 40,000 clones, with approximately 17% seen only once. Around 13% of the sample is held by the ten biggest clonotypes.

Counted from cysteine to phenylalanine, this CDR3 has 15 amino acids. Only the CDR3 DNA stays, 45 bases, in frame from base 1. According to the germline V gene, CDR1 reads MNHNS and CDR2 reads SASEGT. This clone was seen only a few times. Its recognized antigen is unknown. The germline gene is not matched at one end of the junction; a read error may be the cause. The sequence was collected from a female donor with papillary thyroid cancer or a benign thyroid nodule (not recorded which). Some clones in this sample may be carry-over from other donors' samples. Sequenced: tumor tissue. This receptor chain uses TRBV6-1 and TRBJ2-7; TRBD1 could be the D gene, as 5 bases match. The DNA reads TGTGCCAGCAGTGTCCCAGGGTCGAACACCTACCAGCAGTACTTC. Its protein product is CASSVPGSNTYQQYF.